This TCR beta chain came from a study of blood T cell repertoires in COVID-19. About the study: Acute and convalescent COVID-19 samples came from the United States, Italy and Spain. From T cells, B-cell-depleted T cells, or PBMCs came the material, which was cDNA or gDNA.

Seattle's enrolled individuals joined amid active infection and were then monitored longitudinally. Methods used by the authors: Reference gene primers were amplified, and this amplification served to estimate nucleated cell counts. Sequencing was performed with immunoSEQ multiplex PCR; in TCRdb, only in-frame clones are kept and a portion is missing. V, J and clone size derive from that table, while D and trimming were established from the DNA sequence. The sample has 55,000 to 70,000 clones, 91% seen once. Germline V CDR1 and CDR2: ENHRY, SYGVKD. With V trimmed by 8 bases and J by 7 bases, 8 bases remained unmatched. There are 14 residues in the CDR3.

The rearrangement links TRBV10-3 to TRBJ2-7; 13 nucleotides align to TRBD2. The specimen sequenced was peripheral blood. This TCR came from a man aged 35 to 55 with COVID-19, enrolled during active disease. The CDR3 bases are TGTGCCATCGGGAGCCCGGGACTAGCGGGGGAGCAGTACTTC. It yields the protein CAIGSPGLAGEQYF.